This T cell receptor beta chain came from a study of blood T cell repertoires in COVID-19. At the level of the study: Researchers got acute and convalescent COVID-19 samples from the United States, Italy and Spain. In each case, the material was cDNA or gDNA derived from T cells, B-cell-depleted T cells, or PBMCs.

Per the germline V gene, CDR1 is MNHEY and CDR2 is SVGAGI. The CDR3 is made up of 14 amino acids. This clone has just a few counts. Per the original data handling: From reference gene primer amplification, estimates of nucleated cell counts were derived. Sequencing used immunoSEQ multiplex PCR; TCRdb keeps in-frame clones, though not all of them. V, J and clone size are those of that table, while D and trimming were read from the DNA. This sample has roughly 120,000 clones, with over 65% found just once. The V gene is TRBV6-5, the J gene TRBJ1-4; D not certain. The sample consisted of peripheral blood. The sequence came from a human donor with acute or convalescent COVID-19. The donor label of this sample is uncertain. CDR3 sequence reads: CGVREGSTNEKLFF. DNA of the CDR3: TGTGGGGTCCGGGAAGGATCGACTAATGAAAAACTGTTTTTT.